Listed below are T cell receptor beta chains from one sample, sequenced in a study of blood T cell repertoires in COVID-19. TCRdb keeps only in-frame clones here, not all; method: immunoSEQ multiplex PCR. The sample records around 400,000 clones, 90% to 95% being singletons. The material sequenced was PBMCs or T cells enriched from blood (not recorded which). These receptors originate from a woman aged 40 to 50 who had been exposed to COVID-19. The CDR3 runs from the conserved cysteine through the conserved F or W. A D gene is named only where the DNA matches it firmly. Expanded clones get a size class; other rows say once, few or many, or leave the size out.

d_call	clone_size	j_call	v_call	cdr3_nt	cdr3_aa
-	-	TRBJ1-2	TRBV5-6	TGTGCCAGCAGCCCCGGAGTCGGGGGGGGTTATGGCTACACCTTC	CASSPGVGGGYGYTF
-	-	TRBJ2-3	TRBV5-1	TGCGCCAGCAGTGGGGGGAGTAGTTGGGATACGCAGTATTTT	CASSGGSSWDTQYF
-	-	TRBJ1-2	TRBV5-1	TGCGCCAGCAGTCCTCAGGGGACCTATGGCTACACCTTC	CASSPQGTYGYTF
TRBD2	-	TRBJ2-1	TRBV5-4	TGTGCCAGCAGCCGAGTATCCGCGGGGGGCCGCGATGAGCAGTTCTTC	CASSRVSAGGRDEQFF
-	few	TRBJ2-7	TRBV9	TGTGCCAGCAGCGCTCGGGACTCCCCTAACTCCTACGAGCAGTACTTC	CASSARDSPNSYEQYF
TRBD1	few	TRBJ1-2	TRBV5-6	TGTGCCAGCAGCTACCCCACCCTAGGGGGCCGGGGCTACACCTTC	CASSYPTLGGRGYTF
TRBD2	-	TRBJ2-7	TRBV12-3/TRBV12-4	TGTGCCAGCCAGAGCGGGGCCCGCTACGAGCAGTACTTC	CASQSGARYEQYF
-	-	TRBJ1-6	TRBV5-6	TGTGCCAGCCGGCGGGGCGGAAATTCACCCCTCCACTTT	CASRRGGNSPLHF
TRBD2	-	TRBJ2-4	TRBV7-2	TGTGCCAGCAGCTTAGCGGGAGGGCCCCAAAACATTCAGTACTTC	CASSLAGGPQNIQYF
-	-	TRBJ2-7	TRBV9	TGTGCCAGCAGCGTAGTGGGAGTGGGTTACGAGCAGTACTTC	CASSVVGVGYEQYF
TRBD1	-	TRBJ1-3	TRBV15	TGTGCCACCGGACAGGACGGAAACACCATATATTTT	CATGQDGNTIYF
-	-	TRBJ1-3	TRBV7-3	TGTGCCAGCAGCTCCGGACAGTCCTCTGGAAACACCATATATTTT	CASSSGQSSGNTIYF
TRBD1	-	TRBJ1-1	TRBV18	TGTGCCAGCTCATCCGGACAGGTGAACACTGAAGCTTTCTTT	CASSSGQVNTEAFF
-	-	TRBJ2-5	TRBV5-5	TGTGCCAGCAGCTTGGAACAGGGCAAAGAGACCCAGTACTTC	CASSLEQGKETQYF
TRBD1	-	TRBJ2-7	TRBV2	TGTGCCAGCAGTGAAGGGCCCCAGGGCCGGGACAGGGGCCACAAGCAGTACTTC	CASSEGPQGRDRGHKQYF
-	-	TRBJ2-5	TRBV18	TGTGCCAGCTCCCTGAGACAAGGCAGAGCACTTGAAGAGACCCAGTACTTC	CASSLRQGRALEETQYF
TRBD1	-	TRBJ2-2	TRBV19	TGTGCCAGTAGTACCATAGACAGGGAACACGGGGAGCTGTTTTTT	CASSTIDREHGELFF
TRBD1	-	TRBJ2-7	TRBV18	TGTGCCAGCTCAGCCGGGACAGGTGACTACGAGCAGTACTTC	CASSAGTGDYEQYF
-	-	TRBJ2-1	TRBV20-1	TGCAGTGCTAGTGCGGGTGAGGCTGAGCAGTTCTTC	CSASAGEAEQFF
-	-	TRBJ2-6	TRBV14	TGTGCCAGCAGGAGGAACGGGGCCAACGTCCTGACTTTC	CASRRNGANVLTF
TRBD2	once	TRBJ2-3	TRBV13	TGTGCCAGCAGCTTGAGAATAGCGGGAGTTGCTCCAGATACGCAGTATTTT	CASSLRIAGVAPDTQYF
TRBD1	-	TRBJ1-1	TRBV6-4	TGTGCCAGCAGCCGGGACAGGGGGCTTGAAGCTTTCTTT	CASSRDRGLEAFF
-	-	TRBJ2-7	TRBV3-1/TRBV3-2	TGTGCCAGCAGCCAAGAGGGTGGACTCCATACCAATAAGCAGTACTTC	CASSQEGGLHTNKQYF
-	-	TRBJ1-6	TRBV5-1	TGCGCCAGCAGCTTGGAGGGGTTAGGGCGATCACCCCTCCACTTT	CASSLEGLGRSPLHF
-	-	TRBJ1-1	TRBV7-6	TGTGCCAGCAGCGCTAATGAGGGGCGGGGCACTGAAGCTTTCTTT	CASSANEGRGTEAFF
-	-	TRBJ1-1	TRBV2	TGTGCCAGCAGTGAAAGAGCGGCTACGAACACTGAAGCTTTCTTT	CASSERAATNTEAFF
-	-	TRBJ2-7	TRBV6-5	TGTGCCAGCACCGGGACGGGGAGGGGGGAGCAGTACTTC	CASTGTGRGEQYF
-	-	TRBJ2-2	TRBV4-3	TGCGCCAGCAGCCAAGTAATTTCGGGAGTAGTAGCGGGGGAGCTGTTTTTT	CASSQVISGVVAGELFF
-	-	TRBJ1-2	TRBV6-1	TGTGCCAGCAGTGAAGTTCAAGACAGCCCTAATACCAATGGCTACACCTTC	CASSEVQDSPNTNGYTF
-	-	TRBJ1-2	TRBV3-1/TRBV3-2	TGTGCCAGCAACATATTGGGGGGAGGTGGTGGCTACACCTTC	CASNILGGGGGYTF
TRBD2	-	TRBJ2-1	TRBV3-1/TRBV3-2	TGTGCCAGCAGCGAGGGTAGCGGGGGTTACTCCTACAATGAGCAGTTCTTC	CASSEGSGGYSYNEQFF
-	-	TRBJ1-3	TRBV7-2	TGTGCCAGCAGCTTTGGACAGTCCTCTGGAAACACCATATATTTT	CASSFGQSSGNTIYF
-	-	TRBJ1-1	TRBV29-1	TGCAGCGTGGCGCAGGTGGCGGGGAACACTGAAGCTTTCTTT	CSVAQVAGNTEAFF
TRBD2	once	TRBJ2-3	TRBV10-3	TGTGCCATCAGCCTAGCGGGGGGGGGCACAGATACGCAGTATTTT	CAISLAGGGTDTQYF
TRBD1	-	TRBJ2-7	TRBV6-4	TGTGCCAGCAGTGACTCGGGGACAGGGGGCTACGAGCAGTACTTC	CASSDSGTGGYEQYF
-	-	TRBJ1-2	TRBV11-3	TGTGCCAGCAGCTCGGGGGGGGCAGGCGGAGGCTACACCTTC	CASSSGGAGGGYTF
-	-	TRBJ2-1	TRBV5-1	TGCGCCAGCAGCGCCGGGACTCCCTTCAATGAGCAGTTCTTC	CASSAGTPFNEQFF
-	-	TRBJ1-6	TRBV30	TGTGCCTGGAACCAGGGCTCCTATAATTCACCCCTCCACTTT	CAWNQGSYNSPLHF
-	-	TRBJ2-6	TRBV19	TGTGCCAGTAGTAATGTGAGGGGACTTGGGGCCAACGTCCTGACTTTC	CASSNVRGLGANVLTF
-	-	TRBJ1-1	TRBV27	TGTGCCAGCAGGCTACAGGGTGTGAACACTGAAGCTTTCTTT	CASRLQGVNTEAFF
-	-	TRBJ1-3	TRBV18	TGTGCCAGCTCACCACCCTTACAGGGAAACACCATATATTTT	CASSPPLQGNTIYF
-	once	TRBJ1-5	TRBV30	TGTGCCTGGAGCGGCAGGGTGGGCAATCAGCCCCAGCATTTT	CAWSGRVGNQPQHF
TRBD2	-	TRBJ2-1	TRBV30	TGTGCCGGATACCATAGCGGGCGACTAGGGCAGTTCTTC	CAGYHSGRLGQFF
-	few	TRBJ1-5	TRBV13	TGTGCCAGCAGCTTAGGACAGCAGAATCAGCCCCAGCATTTT	CASSLGQQNQPQHF
TRBD1	-	TRBJ2-7	TRBV5-1	TGCGCCAGCAGCTCGGGGACAGGGGTTAGCTACGAGCAGTACTTC	CASSSGTGVSYEQYF
TRBD2	few	TRBJ2-2	TRBV7-2	TGTGCCAGCAGCAACCGGGGGGCCGGGGAGCTGTTTTTT	CASSNRGAGELFF
-	few	TRBJ1-5	TRBV12-3/TRBV12-4	TGTGCCAGCAGTTCCCAAGAGGAGCCCCAGCATTTT	CASSSQEEPQHF
-	-	TRBJ1-5	TRBV2	TGTGCCAGCAGTATCGGGACACCTAATCAGCCCCAGCATTTT	CASSIGTPNQPQHF
-	-	TRBJ1-1	TRBV5-5	TGTGCCAGCAGCTTGGGTTTCGGGACTGAAGCTTTCTTT	CASSLGFGTEAFF
-	once	TRBJ1-1	TRBV6-5	TGTGCCAGCAGTTTCCTATCGACAGGCGCCAACACTGAAGCTTTCTTT	CASSFLSTGANTEAFF
TRBD1	-	TRBJ2-5	TRBV19	TGTGCCAGTTCGGACAGGGGGGAGACCCAGTACTTC	CASSDRGETQYF
-	-	TRBJ1-2	TRBV7-9	TGTGCCAGCAGCCCAGTGGGGGACACTCGAAACTATGGCTACACCTTC	CASSPVGDTRNYGYTF
TRBD2	-	TRBJ2-3	TRBV3-1/TRBV3-2	TGTGCCAGCGGTCGACGATGGACTAGCGGGGGGCCGGATCGGGATACGCAGTATTTT	CASGRRWTSGGPDRDTQYF
-	-	TRBJ1-1	TRBV2	TGTGCCAGCACCATTAACACTGAAGCTTTCTTT	CASTINTEAFF
-	few	TRBJ2-2	TRBV10-1	TGCGCCAGCAGTGAGTCCAGAGGTGGCACCGGGGAGCTGTTTTTT	CASSESRGGTGELFF
TRBD1	-	TRBJ1-1	TRBV7-8	TGTGCCAGCAGCTTAATCGCAGGGGGGCCTTCTAGAGCTTTCTTT	CASSLIAGGPSRAFF
TRBD1	-	TRBJ2-3	TRBV2	TGTGCCAGCAGTGATACCCTACAGGGGGATACGCAGTATTTT	CASSDTLQGDTQYF